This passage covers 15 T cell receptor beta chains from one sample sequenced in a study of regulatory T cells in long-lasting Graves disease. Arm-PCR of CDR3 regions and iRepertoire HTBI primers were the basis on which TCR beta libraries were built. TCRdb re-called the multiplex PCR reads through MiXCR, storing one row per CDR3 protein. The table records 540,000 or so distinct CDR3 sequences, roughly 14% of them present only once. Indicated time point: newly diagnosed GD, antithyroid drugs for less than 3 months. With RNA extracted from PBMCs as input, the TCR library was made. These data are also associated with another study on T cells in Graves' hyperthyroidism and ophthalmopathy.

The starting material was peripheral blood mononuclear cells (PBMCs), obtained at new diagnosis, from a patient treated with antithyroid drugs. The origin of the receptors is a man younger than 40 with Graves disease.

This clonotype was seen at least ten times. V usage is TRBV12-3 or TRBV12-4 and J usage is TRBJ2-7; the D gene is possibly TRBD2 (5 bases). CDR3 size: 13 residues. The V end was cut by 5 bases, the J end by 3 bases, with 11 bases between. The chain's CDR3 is CASSPGDYYEQYF. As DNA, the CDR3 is TGTGCCAGCAGTCCCGGGGATTACTACGAGCAGTACTTC.

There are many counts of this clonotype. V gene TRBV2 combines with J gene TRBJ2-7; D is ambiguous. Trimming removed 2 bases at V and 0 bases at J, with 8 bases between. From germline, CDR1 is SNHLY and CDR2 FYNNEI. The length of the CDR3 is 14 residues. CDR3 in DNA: TGTGCCAGCAGTGAATGGGAAAGCTCCTACGAGCAGTACTTC. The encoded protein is CASSEWESSYEQYF.

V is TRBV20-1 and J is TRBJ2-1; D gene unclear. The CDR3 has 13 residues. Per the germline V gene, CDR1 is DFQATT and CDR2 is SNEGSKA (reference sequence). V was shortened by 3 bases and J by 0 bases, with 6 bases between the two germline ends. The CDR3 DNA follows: TGCAGTGCTAGGAAAAGCTCCTACAATGAGCAGTTCTTC. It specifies CSARKSSYNEQFF.

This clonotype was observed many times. The CDR3: CASSTNTDTQYF. The CDR3 DNA sequence: TGTGCCAGCAGTACCAACACAGATACGCAGTATTTT. This chain uses TRBV18 with TRBJ2-3; D not resolved. V was shortened by 8 bases and J by 2 bases, with 8 bases between the two germline ends. Germline CDR1 and CDR2: KGHSH and LQKENI. The CDR3 has 12 amino acids.

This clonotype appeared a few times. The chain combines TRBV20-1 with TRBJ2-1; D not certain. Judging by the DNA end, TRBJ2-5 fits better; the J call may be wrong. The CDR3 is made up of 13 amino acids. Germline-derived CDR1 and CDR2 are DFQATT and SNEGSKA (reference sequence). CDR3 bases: TGCAGTGCTACGATTCAGGCAGAAGAGACCCAGTACTTC. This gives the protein CSATIQAEETQYF.

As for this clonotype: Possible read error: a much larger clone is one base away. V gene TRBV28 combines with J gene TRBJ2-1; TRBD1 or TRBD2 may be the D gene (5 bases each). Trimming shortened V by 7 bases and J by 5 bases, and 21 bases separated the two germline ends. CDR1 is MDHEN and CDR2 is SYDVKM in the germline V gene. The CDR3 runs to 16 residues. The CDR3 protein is CASKPTGAIKHNEQFF. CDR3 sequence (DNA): TGTGCCAGCAAACCGACCGGGGCTATAAAGCACAATGAGCAGTTCTTC. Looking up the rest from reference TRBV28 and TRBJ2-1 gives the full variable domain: DVKVTQSSRYLVKRTGEKVFLECVQDMDHENMFWYRQDPGLGLRLIYFSYDVKMKEKGDIPEGYSVSREKKERFSLILESASTNQTSMYLCASKPTGAIKHNEQFFGPGTRLTVL.

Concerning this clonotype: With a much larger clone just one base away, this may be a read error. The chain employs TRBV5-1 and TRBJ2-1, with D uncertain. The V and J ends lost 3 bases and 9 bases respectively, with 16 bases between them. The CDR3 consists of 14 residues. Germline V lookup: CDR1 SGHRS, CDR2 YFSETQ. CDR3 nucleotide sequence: TGCGCCAGCAGCTCGGGTTCTGGGTCTTTTGAGCAGTTCTTC. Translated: CASSSGSGSFEQFF. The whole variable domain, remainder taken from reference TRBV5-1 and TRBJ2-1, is KAGVTQTPRYLIKTRGQQVTLSCSPISGHRSVSWYQQTPGQGLQFLFEYFSETQRNKGNFPGRFSGRQFSNSRSEMNVSTLELGDSALYLCASSSGSGSFEQFFGPGTRLTVL.

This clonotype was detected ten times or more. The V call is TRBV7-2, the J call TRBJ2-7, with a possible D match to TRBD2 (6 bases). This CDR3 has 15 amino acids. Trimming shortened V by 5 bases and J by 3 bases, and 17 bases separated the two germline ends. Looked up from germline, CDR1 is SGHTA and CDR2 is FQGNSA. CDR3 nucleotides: TGTGCCAGCAGCCCGATGGCGGGGACCCTCTACGAGCAGTACTTC. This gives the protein CASSPMAGTLYEQYF.

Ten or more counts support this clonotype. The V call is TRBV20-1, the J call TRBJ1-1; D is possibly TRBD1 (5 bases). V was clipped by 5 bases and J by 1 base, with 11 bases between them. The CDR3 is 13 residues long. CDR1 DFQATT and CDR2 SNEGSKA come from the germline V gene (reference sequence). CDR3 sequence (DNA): TGCAGTGCTGATGAGACAGAGAACACTGAAGCTTTCTTT. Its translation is CSADETENTEAFF.

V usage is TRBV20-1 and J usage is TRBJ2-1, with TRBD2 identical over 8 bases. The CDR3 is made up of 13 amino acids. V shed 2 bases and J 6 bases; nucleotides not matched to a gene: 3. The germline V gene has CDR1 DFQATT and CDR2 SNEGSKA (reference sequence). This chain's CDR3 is CSARTGLANEQFF. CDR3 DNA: TGCAGTGCTAGAACAGGACTAGCCAATGAGCAGTTCTTC.

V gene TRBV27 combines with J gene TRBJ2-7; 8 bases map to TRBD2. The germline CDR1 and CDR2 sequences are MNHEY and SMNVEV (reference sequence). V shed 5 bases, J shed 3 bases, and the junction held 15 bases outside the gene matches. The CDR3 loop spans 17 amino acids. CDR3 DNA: TGTGCCAGCAGTCCCGGGAGGGGCCGAGGCGGGGACTACGAGCAGTACTTC. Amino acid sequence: CASSPGRGRGGDYEQYF.

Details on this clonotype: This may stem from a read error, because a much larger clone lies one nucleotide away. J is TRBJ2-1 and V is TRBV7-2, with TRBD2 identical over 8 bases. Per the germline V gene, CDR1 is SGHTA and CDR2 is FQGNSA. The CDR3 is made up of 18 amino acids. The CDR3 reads CASSSMSGGGGSYNEQSF. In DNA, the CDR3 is TGTGCCAGCAGCTCCATGTCCGGGGGGGGGGGCTCCTACAATGAGCAGTCCTTC.

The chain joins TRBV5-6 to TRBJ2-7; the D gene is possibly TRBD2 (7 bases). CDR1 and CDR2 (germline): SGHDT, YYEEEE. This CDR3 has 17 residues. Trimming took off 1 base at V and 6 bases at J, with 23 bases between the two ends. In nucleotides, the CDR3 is TGTGCCAGCAGCTTGCTGAGTAGGGCGGGAGCACAGGGCGAGCAGTACTTC. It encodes CASSLLSRAGAQGEQYF.

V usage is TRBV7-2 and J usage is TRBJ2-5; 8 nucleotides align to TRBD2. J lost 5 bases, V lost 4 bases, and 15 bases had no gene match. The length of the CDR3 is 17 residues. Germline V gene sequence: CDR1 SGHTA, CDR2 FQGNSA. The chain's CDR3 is CASSSFFGGRLTETQYF. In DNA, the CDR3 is TGTGCCAGCAGCTCCTTTTTCGGCGGGAGGTTGACCGAGACCCAGTACTTC.

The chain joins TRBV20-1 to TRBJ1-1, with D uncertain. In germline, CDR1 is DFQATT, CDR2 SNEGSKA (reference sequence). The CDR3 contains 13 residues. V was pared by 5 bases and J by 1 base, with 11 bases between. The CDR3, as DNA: TGCAGTGCTCAACGAGAGTCGAACACTGAAGCTTTCTTT. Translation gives CSAQRESNTEAFF.